Presented here are 26 T cell receptor beta chains from one specimen sequenced in a study of chemoradiotherapy in HPV16-positive cancers. Sequencing was performed with immunoSEQ multiplex PCR; in TCRdb, only in-frame clones are kept and a portion is missing. The sample carries about 30,000 clones, over 65% recorded once. Source: blood, taken from a patient who underwent chemoradiotherapy. The receptor source for this set is a human donor with HPV-associated anogenital cancer.

The chain combines TRBV5-1 with TRBJ1-1; D unclear. The CDR3 spans 14 residues. The germline V gene encodes CDR1 SGHRS and CDR2 YFSETQ. The V and J ends lost 3 bases and 1 base respectively, with 10 bases between them. Written as DNA, the CDR3 is TGCGCCAGCAGCTGGTCCTCGGGGAACACTGAAGCTTTCTTT. The encoded protein is CASSWSSGNTEAFF.

CDR3 amino acids: CASSERVGSGYTF. Written as DNA, the CDR3 is TGTGCCAGCAGTGAAAGGGTAGGGAGTGGCTACACCTTC. V gene TRBV6-1 combines with J gene TRBJ1-2; D is unclear. V was clipped by 2 bases and J by 7 bases, with 11 bases between them. The CDR3 runs 13 residues. CDR1 MNHNS and CDR2 SASEGT come from the germline V gene.

This clone was seen just once. V gene TRBV30 combines with J gene TRBJ1-3, with D hard to call. This CDR3 is 15 amino acids long. Trimming shortened V by 3 bases and J by 0 bases, and 12 bases separated the two germline ends. CDR1 and CDR2 from the germline V gene are GTSNPN and SVGIG (reference sequence). The CDR3 DNA follows: TGTGCCTGGAGGGTTGGTCCTCTCTCTGGAAACACCATATATTTT. Protein: CAWRVGPLSGNTIYF.

This clone is a singleton in its sample. This sequence joins TRBV6-4 and TRBJ2-1; TRBD2 matches at 7 bases. The CDR3 covers 15 residues. Losses at the gene ends were 0 bases for V and 9 bases for J; bases not matched to a gene: 8. Germline CDR1 MRHNA, CDR2 SNTAGT. Here the CDR3 reads CASSDSGGGLFEQFF. The DNA of the CDR3 is TGTGCCAGCAGTGACTCGGGCGGGGGATTGTTTGAGCAGTTCTTC.

The chain is built from TRBV25-1 and TRBJ1-3; possibly TRBD1 for D (6 bases). The CDR3 is 17 residues long. From germline, CDR1 is MGHDK and CDR2 SYGVNS. The V end was cut by 6 bases, the J end by 2 bases, with 20 bases between. CDR3 in amino acids: CASRFEGHRGAGNTIYF. The CDR3 nucleotides read TGTGCCAGCAGATTTGAGGGACATAGAGGGGCTGGAAACACCATATATTTT. Full variable domain (missing parts from reference TRBV25-1 and TRBJ1-3): EADIYQTPRYLVIGTGKKITLECSQTMGHDKMYWYQQDPGMELHLIHYSYGVNSTEKGDLSSESTVSRIRTEHFPLTLESARPSHTSQYLCASRFEGHRGAGNTIYFGEGSWLTVV.

The chain links TRBV7-8 to TRBJ2-7, with D perhaps matching TRBD1 (6 bases). The CDR3 contains 15 residues. V lost 7 bases and J lost 0, with 16 bases in between. CDR1 is SGHVS, CDR2 FQNEAQ, per germline. CDR3 sequence (DNA): TGTGCCAGCACCTCAACAGGGCTTGGCTCCTACGAGCAGTACTTC. Its protein is CASTSTGLGSYEQYF.

This clone was observed a few times. This chain links TRBV28 with TRBJ1-1; the D gene is possibly TRBD1 (5 bases). Germline V gene sequence: CDR1 MDHEN, CDR2 SYDVKM. V lost 9 bases and J 3 bases, leaving 8 bases between the germline ends. CDR3 length: 11 residues. Here the CDR3 reads CASRGDTEAFF. For the CDR3, the DNA is TGTGCCAGTCGGGGGGACACTGAAGCTTTCTTT.

This clone was detected once. The chain uses TRBV7-9 and TRBJ1-2; weak D call: TRBD1 (5 bases). V lost 4 bases and J 6 bases, leaving 12 bases between the germline ends. Germline V gives CDR1 SEHNR, CDR2 FQNEAQ (reference sequence). The CDR3 extends over 13 amino acids. This CDR3 reads CASSSRVYDGYTF. Written as DNA, the CDR3 is TGTGCCAGCAGCTCCAGGGTGTATGATGGCTACACCTTC.

The CDR3 sequence: CAWNREGKQFF. As DNA, the CDR3 is TGTGCCTGGAACCGAGAAGGGAAGCAGTTCTTC. The V call is TRBV30, the J call TRBJ2-1, with D unresolved. CDR3 size: 11 residues. Germline CDR1 and CDR2: GTSNPN and SVGIG (reference sequence). Trimming removed 4 bases at V and 11 bases at J, with 12 bases between.

This rearrangement joins TRBV6-1 to TRBJ1-1, with TRBD1 as a possible D gene (6 bases). This CDR3 has 13 amino acids. Germline loops: CDR1 MNHNS, CDR2 SASEGT. Trimming cost V 3 bases and J 10 bases, with 15 bases left between them. CDR3 region: CASSDMIGGPAFF. The CDR3 nucleotides are TGTGCCAGCAGTGACATGATTGGGGGGCCAGCTTTCTTT.

The chain joins TRBV10-1 to TRBJ2-7, with no clear D. CDR1 and CDR2 (germline): WNHNN, SYGVQD (reference sequence). This CDR3 has 22 residues. Deletions cut 1 base from V and 4 bases from J, with 35 bases between. The chain's CDR3 is CASSEYSLKSPPRLPTTYEQYV. The CDR3 DNA reads as TGCGCCAGCAGTGAGTACAGTCTAAAATCACCACCCCGCTTACCCACAACATACGAGCAGTACGTC.

V usage is TRBV19 and J usage is TRBJ2-2; 12 bases fit TRBD2. The CDR3 contains 18 residues. The V and J ends lost 2 bases and 0 bases, in that order; junction bases with no gene match: 4. The V gene's germline CDR1 is LNHDA and CDR2 SQIVND (reference sequence). This chain's CDR3 is CASSIRLAGASNTGELFF. The CDR3 bases are TGTGCCAGTAGTATACGACTAGCGGGGGCGTCGAACACCGGGGAGCTGTTTTTT.

V is TRBV29-1 and J is TRBJ1-3; possible D gene TRBD1, 6 bases. This CDR3 has 16 amino acids. Germline V lookup: CDR1 SQVTM, CDR2 ANQGSEA. V shed 3 bases and J shed 0 bases, with 15 bases lying between them. The CDR3 region has the DNA TGCAGCGTTGAGTCAGGGGACTTTAGCTCTGGAAACACCATATATTTT. Translated: CSVESGDFSSGNTIYF.

Here the CDR3 DNA reads TGTGCCAGCAGTGGGTATGGGGATACGCAGTATTTT. This codes for CASSGYGDTQYF. The chain employs TRBV2 and TRBJ2-3; D gene unclear. CDR1 is SNHLY, CDR2 FYNNEI, per germline. Between the trimmed V and J ends, which lost 4 bases and 6 bases, there was a span of 8 bases. This CDR3 has 12 amino acids.

The chain employs TRBV9 and TRBJ2-3, with 8 nucleotides matching TRBD2. This CDR3 has 16 residues. CDR1 is SGDLS, CDR2 YYNGEE, per germline. Trimming cost V 3 bases and J 1 base; bases outside gene matches: 7. CDR3 nucleotide sequence: TGTGCCAGCAGCGATGCCGCGGGGGGCCGCACAGATACGCAGTATTTT. Protein: CASSDAAGGRTDTQYF.

The chain joins TRBV19 to TRBJ2-7; D is unresolved. The CDR3 covers 16 residues. Germline CDR1 and CDR2: LNHDA and SQIVND (reference sequence). The ends were cut back, 6 bases at V and 0 bases at J, with 18 bases in the middle. The CDR3 DNA follows: TGTGCCAGTAGCAGGTCACCGGGCTTAAGCTCCTACGAGCAGTACTTC. This codes for CASSRSPGLSSYEQYF.

This chain connects TRBV11-3 to TRBJ2-2; D is unresolved. This CDR3 region has 11 residues. Trimming took 1 base from V and 9 from J, leaving 3 bases between them. Germline CDR1 is SGHNT and CDR2 is YENEEA. The CDR3, as DNA: TGTGCCAGCAGCTTAGGCAGGGAGCTGTTTTTT. Protein: CASSLGRELFF.

This clone has just a few counts. This sequence joins TRBV2 and TRBJ1-2; no reliable D call. The CDR3 totals 11 residues. Per germline, CDR1 SNHLY and CDR2 FYNNEI. Trimming cost V 7 bases and J 4 bases, with 7 bases left between them. The CDR3 DNA is TGTGCCAGCACGGAAGCCTATGGCTACACCTTC. As protein: CASTEAYGYTF.

The V and J genes are TRBV9 and TRBJ2-1; D unclear. V was shortened by 0 bases and J by 4 bases, with 11 bases between the two germline ends. Germline V gene sequence: CDR1 SGDLS, CDR2 YYNGEE. The CDR3 totals 15 residues. The CDR3 coding sequence is TGTGCCAGCAGCGTAGGACTGACTGGTTACAATGAGCAGTTCTTC. The encoded protein is CASSVGLTGYNEQFF.

The chain recombines TRBV11-3 with TRBJ2-2; no firm D call. The CDR3 is made up of 13 amino acids. CDR1 SGHNT and CDR2 YENEEA come from the germline V gene. Trimming cost V 4 bases and J 7 bases, with 10 bases left between them. CDR3 bases: TGTGCCAGCAGCTGGACGCAAGGCGGGGAGCTGTTTTTT. Protein sequence: CASSWTQGGELFF.

The chain employs TRBV5-6 and TRBJ2-6; perhaps TRBD1 as D (5 bases). The CDR3 totals 15 residues. With 3 bases removed from V and 2 bases from J, the gap between germline ends came to 9 bases. Germline V gene data show CDR1 as SGHDT and CDR2 as YYEEEE. CDR3 DNA sequence: TGTGCCAGCAGCTCAAGGGGTGCTGGGGCCAACGTCCTGACTTTC. Translating gives CASSSRGAGANVLTF.

In this sample, this clone turned up a few times. The V gene is TRBV14, the J gene TRBJ1-1; 8 bases are shared with TRBD1. Trimming cost V 3 bases and J 5 bases; bases outside gene matches: 8. This CDR3 has 15 residues. Germline lookup yields CDR1 SGHDN and CDR2 FVKESK. CDR3 loop: CASSHGQGGRTEAFF. In nucleotides, the CDR3 is TGTGCCAGCAGCCATGGACAGGGAGGACGGACTGAAGCTTTCTTT.

The CDR3 bases are TGTGCCAGCAGGGGACAGAGTGCCACTGAAGCTTTCTTT. It translates to CASRGQSATEAFF. This chain uses TRBV6-6 with TRBJ1-1; TRBD1 matches 7 bases. Germline CDR1 MNHNY, CDR2 SVGAGI (reference sequence). The CDR3 spans 13 residues. Trimming cost V 6 bases and J 4 bases; bases outside gene matches: 5.

The chain uses TRBV9 and TRBJ2-5; D is perhaps TRBD1 or TRBD2 (5 bases each). The V end was cut by 0 bases, the J end by 3 bases, with 15 bases between. CDR1 and CDR2 from the germline V gene are SGDLS and YYNGEE. This CDR3 has 16 amino acids. The CDR3 loop reads CASSVGPGPKEETQYF. DNA of the CDR3: TGTGCCAGCAGCGTAGGGCCGGGACCGAAGGAAGAGACCCAGTACTTC.

The chain combines TRBV29-1 with TRBJ2-3; D is perhaps TRBD1 (5 bases). Deletions cut 2 bases from V and 5 bases from J, with 8 bases between. The CDR3 loop spans 12 amino acids. Germline V CDR1 and CDR2: SQVTM, ANQGSEA. The CDR3, as DNA: TGCAGCGTTGAAACAGGTCAAGATACGCAGTATTTT. Translated, it gives CSVETGQDTQYF.

This chain connects TRBV19 to TRBJ1-2; 7 nucleotides align to TRBD1. CDR1 is LNHDA, CDR2 SQIVND, per germline (reference sequence). The CDR3 has 12 amino acids. V shed 5 bases, J shed 8 bases, and the junction held 5 bases outside the gene matches. CDR3 loop: CASSDRVVGYTF. In nucleotides, the CDR3 is TGTGCCAGTAGTGACAGGGTCGTCGGCTACACCTTC.